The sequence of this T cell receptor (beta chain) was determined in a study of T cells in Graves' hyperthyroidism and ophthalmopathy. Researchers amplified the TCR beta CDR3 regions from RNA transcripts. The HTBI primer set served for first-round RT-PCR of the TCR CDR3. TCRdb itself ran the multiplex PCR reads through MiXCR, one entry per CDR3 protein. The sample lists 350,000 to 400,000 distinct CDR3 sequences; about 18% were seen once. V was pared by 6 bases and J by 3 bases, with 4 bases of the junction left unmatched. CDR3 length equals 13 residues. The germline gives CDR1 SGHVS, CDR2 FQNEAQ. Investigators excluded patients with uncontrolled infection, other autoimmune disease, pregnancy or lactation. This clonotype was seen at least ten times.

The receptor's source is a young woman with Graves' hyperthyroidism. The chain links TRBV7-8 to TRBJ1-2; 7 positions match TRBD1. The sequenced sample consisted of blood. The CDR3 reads CASRQGLDYGYTF. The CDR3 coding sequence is TGTGCCAGCAGACAGGGGCTGGACTATGGCTACACCTTC.